These 5 T cell receptor beta chains originate from one sample sequenced in a study of T cell changes during pregnancy in multiple sclerosis. TCRdb keeps only in-frame clones here, not all; method: immunoSEQ multiplex PCR. The sample shows under 70,000 clones, around 94% of them seen only once. The sequencing here drew on CD8+ T cells from peripheral blood mononuclear cells, taken after pregnancy. The receptors come from a female donor with multiple sclerosis, enrolled in a pregnancy study.

This sequence joins TRBV27 and TRBJ2-1; TRBD1 matches 10 bases. This CDR3 spans 16 amino acids. CDR1 MNHEY and CDR2 SMNVEV come from the germline V gene (reference sequence). The ends lost 1 base at V and 5 bases at J; junction bases unmatched: 5. CDR3 loop: CASSLWGTGDHNEQFF. Here the CDR3 DNA reads TGTGCCAGCAGTTTATGGGGGACAGGGGATCACAATGAGCAGTTCTTC.

DNA of the CDR3: TGTGCCAGCGCTAGCGGGAGTTGGTATCGAGAGCAGTACTTC. As protein: CASASGSWYREQYF. The V gene is TRBV7-2, the J gene TRBJ2-7; 10 nucleotides line up with TRBD2. V shed 8 bases and J 7 bases; nucleotides not matched to a gene: 11. The germline gives CDR1 SGHTA, CDR2 FQGNSA. The CDR3 has 14 amino acids.

This chain uses TRBV6-1 with TRBJ2-7, with 11 nucleotides matching TRBD1. This CDR3 region has 15 residues. Losses at the gene ends were 4 bases for V and 2 bases for J; bases not matched to a gene: 4. Germline V gives CDR1 MNHNS, CDR2 SASEGT. The CDR3 sequence is CASSAGTGGPYEQYF. In DNA form, the CDR3 reads TGTGCCAGCAGTGCTGGGACAGGGGGGCCCTACGAGCAGTACTTC.

The chain has TRBV28 and TRBJ2-7; D gene unclear. The CDR3 loop spans 12 amino acids. Germline loops: CDR1 MDHEN, CDR2 SYDVKM. The ends were cut back, 4 bases at V and 3 bases at J, with 7 bases in the middle. DNA for the CDR3: TGTGCCAGCAGTTCGATGAGCTACGAGCAGTACTTC. It is translated as CASSSMSYEQYF.

The chain couples TRBV4-1 to TRBJ2-3, with 13 bases that match TRBD2. The CDR3 is 17 residues long. Trimming cost V 2 bases and J 2 bases; bases outside gene matches: 4. Germline lookup yields CDR1 MGHRA and CDR2 YSYEKL. The chain's CDR3 is CASSQLGLAGITDTQYF. In DNA form, the CDR3 reads TGCGCCAGCAGCCAACTGGGACTAGCGGGAATCACAGATACGCAGTATTTT.